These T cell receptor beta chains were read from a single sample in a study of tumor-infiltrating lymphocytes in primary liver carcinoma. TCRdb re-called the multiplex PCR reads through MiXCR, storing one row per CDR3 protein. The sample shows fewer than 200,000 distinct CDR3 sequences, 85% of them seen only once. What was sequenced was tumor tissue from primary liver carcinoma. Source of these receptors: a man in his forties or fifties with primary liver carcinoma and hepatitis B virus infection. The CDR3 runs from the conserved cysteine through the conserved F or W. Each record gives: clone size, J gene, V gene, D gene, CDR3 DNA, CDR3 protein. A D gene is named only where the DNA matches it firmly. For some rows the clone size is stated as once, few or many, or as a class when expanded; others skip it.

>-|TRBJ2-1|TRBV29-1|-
TGCAGCGTGGCACCGACAGTCATTGAGCAGCTCTTC
CSVAPTVIEQLF
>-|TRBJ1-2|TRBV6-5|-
TGTGCCAGCAGTTACAGGGTCGGGGTCGTCGACTATGGCTACACCTTC
CASSYRVGVVDYGYTF
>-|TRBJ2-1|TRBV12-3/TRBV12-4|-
TGTGCCGGCGCCCTAAGGGGCAGGGATTTACTTAATGAGCAGTTCTTC
CAGALRGRDLLNEQFF
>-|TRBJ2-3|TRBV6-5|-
TGTGCCAGCGGTTCACTCCCCCTAATCGGGGGTACAGATACGCAGTATTTT
CASGSLPLIGGTDTQYF
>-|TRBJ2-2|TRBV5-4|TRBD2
TGTGCCAGTAGCTTGTCGGGAGGGCCCACTTGGGAGCTGTTTTTT
CASSLSGGPTWELFF
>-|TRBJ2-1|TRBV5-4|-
TGTGCCAGCAGCTTCAGCCTCGAGCAGTTCTTC
CASSFSLEQFF
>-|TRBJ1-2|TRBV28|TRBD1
TGTGCCATCAGTATGCCCGGGACAGGGGCTAACTATGGCTACACCTTC
CAISMPGTGANYGYTF
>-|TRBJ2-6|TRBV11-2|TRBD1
TGTACCAGCAGCATGAGGGGAGACAGGGGCATTTCCCTCTCTGGGGCCAACATCCTGACTTTC
CTSSMRGDRGISLSGANILTF
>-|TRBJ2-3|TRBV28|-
TGTGCCAGCAGTTTGGGGCCTACAGATATGCAGTATTTT
CASSLGPTDMQYF
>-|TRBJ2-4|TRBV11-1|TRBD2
TGTGCCAACAGCTCTTCCGGGACTAGCGGGTCCAAAAACATTCAGTACTTC
CANSSSGTSGSKNIQYF
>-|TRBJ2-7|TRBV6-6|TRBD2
TGTACCAGCAGAACGACTAGCGGCTCCTACGAGAAGTACTTC
CTSRTTSGSYEKYF
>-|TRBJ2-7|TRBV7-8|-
TGTGCCAGTAGCTTTATTAGCCCCTACGAGCAGTACTTC
CASSFISPYEQYF
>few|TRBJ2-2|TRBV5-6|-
TGTGCCAGCAGTTTGGGTCCGAACGCCGGGGAGCTGTTTTTT
CASSLGPNAGELFF
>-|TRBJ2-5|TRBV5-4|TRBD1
TGTGACAGGAGCGGAACCACAGGGGGGAGGACGGAGACCCAGTACTTC
CDRSGTTGGRTETQYF
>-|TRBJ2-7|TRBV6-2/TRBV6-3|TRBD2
TGTACCAGCACCACTCCGACTAGCGAAGGGTACGAGCAGTACTTC
CTSTTPTSEGYEQYF
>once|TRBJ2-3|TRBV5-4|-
TGTGCCAGCAGTTTGAGGAGCACAGTTACGCAGTATTTT
CASSLRSTVTQYF
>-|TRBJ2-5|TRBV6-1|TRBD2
TGTGCCAGCAGTGACGGGAGGGACCATGAGACCCAGTATTTC
CASSDGRDHETQYF